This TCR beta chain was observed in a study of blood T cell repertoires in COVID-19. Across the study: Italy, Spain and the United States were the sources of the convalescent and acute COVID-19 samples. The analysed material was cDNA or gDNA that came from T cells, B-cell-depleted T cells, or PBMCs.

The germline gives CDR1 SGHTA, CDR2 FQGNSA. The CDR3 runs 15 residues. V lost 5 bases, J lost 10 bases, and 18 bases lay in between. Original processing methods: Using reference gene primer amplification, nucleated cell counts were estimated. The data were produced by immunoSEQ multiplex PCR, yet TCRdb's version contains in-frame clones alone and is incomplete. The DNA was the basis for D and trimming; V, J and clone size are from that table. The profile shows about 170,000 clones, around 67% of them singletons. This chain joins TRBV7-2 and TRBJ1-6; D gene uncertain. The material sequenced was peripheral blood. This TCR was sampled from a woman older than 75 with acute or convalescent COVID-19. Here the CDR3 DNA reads TGTGCCAGCAGCCCATCAAATGGGCGCGGGTCACCCCTCCACTTT. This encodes CASSPSNGRGSPLHF.